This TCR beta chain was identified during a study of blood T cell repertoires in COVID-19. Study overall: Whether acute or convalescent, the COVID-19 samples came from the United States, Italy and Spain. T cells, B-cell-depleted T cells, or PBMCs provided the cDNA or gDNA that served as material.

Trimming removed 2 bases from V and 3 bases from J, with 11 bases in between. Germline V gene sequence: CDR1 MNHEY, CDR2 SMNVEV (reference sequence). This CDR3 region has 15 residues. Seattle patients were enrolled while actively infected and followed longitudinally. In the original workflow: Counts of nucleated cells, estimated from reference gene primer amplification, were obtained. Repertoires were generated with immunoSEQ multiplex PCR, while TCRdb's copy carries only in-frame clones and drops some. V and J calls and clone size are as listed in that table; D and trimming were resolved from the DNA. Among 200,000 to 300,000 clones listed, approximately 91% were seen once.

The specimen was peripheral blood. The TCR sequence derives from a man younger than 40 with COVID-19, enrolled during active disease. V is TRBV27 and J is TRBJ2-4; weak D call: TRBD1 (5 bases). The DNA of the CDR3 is TGTGCCAGCAGTTTAAGCAGGGCAGGCAAAAACATTCAGTACTTC. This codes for CASSLSRAGKNIQYF.